The 2 T cell receptor beta chains below were found in one sample sequenced in a study of blood T cells in healthy people across ages. Combining a sample-barcoded 5' primer with a J-beta primer mix, a second PCR ran for about 7 to 12 cycles. TCRdb re-called the 5' RACE reads with MiXCR, one entry per CDR3 protein. The table records hundreds of thousands of distinct CDR3 sequences, approximately 59% of them present only once. The sequenced sample consisted of blood. The receptor source for this set is a man between 60 and 75 years old in good health.

The chain employs TRBV15 and TRBJ1-4, with D perhaps TRBD1 (5 bases). This CDR3 region has 16 residues. V lost 0 bases and J lost 8, with 16 bases in between. CDR1 and CDR2 (germline): LNHNV, YYDKDF (reference sequence). CDR3 in DNA: TGTGCCACCAGCAGAGATAGGGGCTCATGGGAGGAAAAACTGTTTTTT. It specifies CATSRDRGSWEEKLFF.

This clonotype was seen a handful of times. The chain uses TRBV20-1 and TRBJ2-5; 12 nucleotides agree with TRBD2. The CDR3 extends over 15 amino acids. Germline lookup yields CDR1 DFQATT and CDR2 SNEGSKA (reference sequence). The V gene end was trimmed by 6 bases and the J gene end by 3 bases; junction bases not matched to a gene: 8. The CDR3 protein is CSARSRLAGEETQYF. As DNA, the CDR3 is TGCAGTGCCCGCTCCAGACTAGCGGGAGAAGAGACCCAGTACTTC.